This T cell receptor (beta chain) stems from a study of T cell responses to AZD1222 COVID-19 vaccine. Some clones are missing from TCRdb's copy, which holds only in-frame ones; the method was immunoSEQ multiplex PCR. The sample records about 150,000 clones, roughly 90% being singletons. The CDR3 covers 16 residues. Germline CDR1 reads LNHDA; CDR2 reads SQIVND (reference sequence). The junction had 9 bases not matched to a gene; V was cut back by 8 bases and J by 1 base. This chain connects TRBV19 to TRBJ1-5; 9 bases agree with TRBD1. This receptor was identified in an adult in good health. This specimen consisted of peripheral blood, obtained on day 0 of MenACWY control vaccination. The CDR3 DNA is TGTGCCAGTGGCCGGGACAGGGAGGGAAGCAATCAGCCCCAGCATTTT. The encoded protein is CASGRDREGSNQPQHF.